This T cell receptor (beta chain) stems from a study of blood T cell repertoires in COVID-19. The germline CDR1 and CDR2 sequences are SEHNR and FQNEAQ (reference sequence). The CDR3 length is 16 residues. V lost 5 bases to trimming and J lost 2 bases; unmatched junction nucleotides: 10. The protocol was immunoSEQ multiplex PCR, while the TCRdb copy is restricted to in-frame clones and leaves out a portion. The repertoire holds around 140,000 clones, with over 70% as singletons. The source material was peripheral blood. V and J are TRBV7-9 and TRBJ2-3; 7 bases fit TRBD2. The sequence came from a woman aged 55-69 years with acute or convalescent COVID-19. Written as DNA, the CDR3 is TGTGCCAGCAGCCTAGGGACTACAGAATTCACAGATACGCAGTATTTT. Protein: CASSLGTTEFTDTQYF.